The clone carrying this T cell receptor (beta chain) came up a few times. Antigen specificity is unknown. Libraries of TCR beta came from iRepertoire HTBI primers plus Arm-PCR of CDR3 regions. TCRdb independently ran MiXCR on the multiplex PCR reads; one entry per CDR3 protein. The table has hundreds of thousands of distinct CDR3 sequences, 30% seen once. The entry originates in a study of regulatory T cells in long-lasting Graves disease. Time point of the sample: persistent/refractory GD, antithyroid drugs over 5 years with positive TRAb. Isolated PBMC RNA provided the starting material for the TCR library. Findings and limits, study-wide: Favored usage of TRBV28, TRBJ1-2 and TRBJ2-5 was recorded in persistent disease.

CDR1 is MNHNS and CDR2 is SASEGT in the germline V gene. There are 14 residues in the CDR3. V lost 6 bases to trimming and J lost 1 base, with 12 bases between them. This chain joins TRBV6-1 and TRBJ1-1; perhaps TRBD1 as D (5 bases). Specimen: peripheral blood mononuclear cells (PBMCs), collected when the disease was refractory, from a patient treated with antithyroid drugs. The TCR originated in a female donor with Graves disease. The CDR3 nucleotides read TGTGCCAGCAGGGCTGGGGCAGGGAACACTGAAGCTTTCTTT. Protein sequence: CASRAGAGNTEAFF.